This T cell receptor (beta chain) was retrieved from a study of T cells after yellow fever vaccination (dated by TCRdb to between 2018 and 2020). For the study in its entirety: The SMART-Seq v4 Ultra Low Input RNA kit was used to prepare libraries from fractions with low cell numbers. To follow T-cell clones before and after primary and booster YFV17D yellow fever vaccination, bulk TCR alpha and beta repertoires were sequenced over time. Two healthy male donors, one aged 18 to 30 and one aged 30 to 40 years, made up the cohort. Blood samples were taken at several timepoints before and after primary and secondary immunization, and bulk PBMC replicates and cell subsets were isolated.

Points the paper makes about the study in general: Most clones expanded after primary vaccination (almost 98% of CD4 and roughly 90% of CD8) were re-detected after the booster, suggesting that broad memory maintenance occurred. A small fraction of clonotypes appeared in both the CD4 and CD8 compartments, likely as a result of convergent recombination. The study included only a couple of donors, which limits how far the findings can be generalized. Computational filtering was needed because FACS-sorted repertoires could contain abundant contaminating clonotypes from the bulk population. The secondary T-cell response was weaker than the primary response but faster, peaking on day 5 instead of day 15.

V lost 10 bases and J lost 1 base, and the count of bases not matched to a germline gene is 4. Via the germline V gene (reference sequence), CDR1 is MNHEY and CDR2 SMNVEV. The CDR3 spans 13 residues, from the cysteine through the phenylalanine. Kept here is only the CDR3 DNA, which spans 39 bases and is read in frame from base 1. This clonotype has at least ten counts. Its antigen target is currently unknown. It has no much larger one-base neighbor in the sample; base qualities were not kept. The sample's treatment or condition label is to be understood as: live attenuated yellow fever vaccine strain. Two biological replicates of bulk PBMCs were collected at each blood-draw timepoint. PBMCs were isolated from peripheral blood using a standard Ficoll-Paque protocol. TriZol was used to extract RNA from bulk PBMCs, from CD4 and CD8 fractions, and from dextramer-positive and dextramer-negative fractions.

TCR cDNA was synthesized by 5'RACE template switching, which introduced a universal primer site and unique molecular identifiers. Priming of cDNA synthesis was performed from both the TCR alpha and TCR beta constant segments. Two PCR steps were used to amplify libraries, with sample barcodes and sequencing adapters being added in the second step. Sequencing of the libraries was done on either Illumina HiSeq 2500 (2x100 bp) or NovaSeq (2x150 bp). The original methods were these. Reads were demultiplexed and collapsed into UMI consensus sequences with MIGEC, and V(D)J alignment was performed with MiXCR. Vaccine-responding clonotypes were defined with edgeR using replicate PBMC samples, requiring FDR below 0.01 and a log2 fold change above 5 up to day 15. Each bulk clonotype was labeled CD4 or CD8 based on which sequenced repertoire, CD4 or CD8, contained the clonotype at higher abundance. TCRdb's own reprocessing of the public reads used fastp at Q25 and MiXCR and kept productive beta chains. Each record represents a unique CDR3 protein, reported with the most common genes and DNA among its rows. TCRdb, not the original authors, processed these V and J calls. The sample includes about 300,000 distinct CDR3 sequences, with about 6.9% observed a single time. The ten largest clonotypes hold over 15% of the sample.

Here the sequenced sample was PBMCs, taken 35 to 50 days after the first yellow fever vaccination. The rearrangement combines TRBV27 with TRBJ1-1; 9 middle bases align to TRBD1. This receptor was obtained from a man younger than 30 who received the YFV17D yellow fever vaccine. Here is the DNA: TGTGCCACACGGACAGGGGAGAACACTGAAGCTTTCTTT. Its protein product is CATRTGENTEAFF.